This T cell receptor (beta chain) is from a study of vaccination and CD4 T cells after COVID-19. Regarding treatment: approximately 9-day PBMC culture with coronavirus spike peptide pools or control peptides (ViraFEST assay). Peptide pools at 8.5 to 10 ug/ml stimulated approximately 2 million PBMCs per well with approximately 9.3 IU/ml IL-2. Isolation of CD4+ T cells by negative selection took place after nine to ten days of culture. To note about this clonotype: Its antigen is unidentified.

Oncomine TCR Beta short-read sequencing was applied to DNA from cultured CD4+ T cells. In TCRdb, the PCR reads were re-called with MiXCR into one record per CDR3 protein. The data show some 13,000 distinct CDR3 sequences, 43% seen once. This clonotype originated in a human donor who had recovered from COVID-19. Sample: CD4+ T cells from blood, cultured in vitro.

CDR3 DNA sequence: TGTGCCAGCAGTGAATGGGGCAACACCGGGGAGCTGTTTTTT. Its translation: CASSEWGNTGELFF. The chain uses TRBV6-1 and TRBJ2-2; D perhaps matches TRBD1 (5 bases). CDR1 is MNHNS and CDR2 is SASEGT in the germline V gene. The CDR3 runs 14 residues. V lost 2 bases to trimming and J lost 2 bases, with 6 bases between them.